These T cell receptor beta chains were read from a single sample in a study of T cell changes during pregnancy in multiple sclerosis. Clones were read by immunoSEQ multiplex PCR, and TCRdb kept only the in-frame ones, dropping some. Counted here are over 25,000 clones, around nine tenths occurring once; the ten biggest clones make up 6.2%. The sample consisted of CD8+ T cells from peripheral blood mononuclear cells, taken before pregnancy. Receptors were obtained from a female donor with multiple sclerosis, enrolled in a pregnancy study. Each CDR3 is given with its conserved first and last residue. Each record gives: J gene, clone size, V gene, D gene, CDR3 DNA, CDR3 protein. The D gene is left open where the match is weak. Some rows have no size entry. The others give once, few or many, or a class for an expanded clone.

TRBJ2-5,once,TRBV6-6,TRBD2,TGTGCCAGCAGTTACTGGGCTAGCGGGAGTGGGGAGACCCAGTACTTC,CASSYWASGSGETQYF
TRBJ2-1,.,TRBV9,TRBD2,TGTGCCAGCAGCGTAGGCCCCGGGGGGGAGAACCCCAATGAGCAGTTCTTC,CASSVGPGGENPNEQFF
TRBJ2-1,.,TRBV7-9,TRBD2,TGTGCCAGCAGCCGAACCGGGACTAGCGTAGGGCAGTTCTTC,CASSRTGTSVGQFF
TRBJ2-7,.,TRBV25-1,.,TGTGCCAGCAGTCAAGGGAGGTTGAGCTCCTACGAGCAGTACTTC,CASSQGRLSSYEQYF
TRBJ1-1,.,TRBV9,.,TGTGCCAGCAGCCCACCTTTCGCCGAGACTGAAGCTTTCTTT,CASSPPFAETEAFF
TRBJ1-1,.,TRBV28,TRBD1,TGTGCCAGCAGTTCGAGGGACAGGGCTCTTTCGACTGAAGCTTTCTTT,CASSSRDRALSTEAFF
TRBJ2-3,.,TRBV4-2,TRBD2,TGTGCCAGCAGCCAGGGACTAGAGTTTGCAGATACGCAGTATTTT,CASSQGLEFADTQYF
TRBJ2-7,few,TRBV25-1,.,TGTGCCAGCAGTGATCGAGGCTACGAGCAGTACTTC,CASSDRGYEQYF
TRBJ2-5,once,TRBV28,TRBD2,TGTGCCAGCAGTTTTAACACCGGACTAGTGGAGACCCAGTACTTC,CASSFNTGLVETQYF
TRBJ2-1,.,TRBV7-3,TRBD1,TGTGCCAGCAGCATAGGGACAGGATCATACAATGAGCAGTTCTTC,CASSIGTGSYNEQFF
TRBJ2-7,once,TRBV6-6,.,TGTGCCAGCAGTTACTCGAGTAGCTCCTACGAGCAGTACTTC,CASSYSSSSYEQYF
TRBJ2-1,.,TRBV27,.,TGTGCCAGCAGTCTCTTACTACCAATATACAATGAGCAGTTCTTC,CASSLLLPIYNEQFF
TRBJ2-3,once,TRBV10-3,TRBD2,TGTGCCATCAGGACTAGCGGTAGCACAGATACGCAGTATTTT,CAIRTSGSTDTQYF
TRBJ2-2,once,TRBV4-3,.,TGCGCCAGCAGCCAAGGGGGGCGGGCCGGGGAGCTGTTTTTT,CASSQGGRAGELFF
TRBJ2-5,.,TRBV5-4,TRBD1,TGTGCCAGCAGTCCCGGGACAGAGTACCAAGAGACCCAGTACTTC,CASSPGTEYQETQYF
TRBJ1-1,.,TRBV6-5,.,TGTGCCAGCAGTTACTCGATGGGGCAGAACACTGAAGCTTTCTTT,CASSYSMGQNTEAFF